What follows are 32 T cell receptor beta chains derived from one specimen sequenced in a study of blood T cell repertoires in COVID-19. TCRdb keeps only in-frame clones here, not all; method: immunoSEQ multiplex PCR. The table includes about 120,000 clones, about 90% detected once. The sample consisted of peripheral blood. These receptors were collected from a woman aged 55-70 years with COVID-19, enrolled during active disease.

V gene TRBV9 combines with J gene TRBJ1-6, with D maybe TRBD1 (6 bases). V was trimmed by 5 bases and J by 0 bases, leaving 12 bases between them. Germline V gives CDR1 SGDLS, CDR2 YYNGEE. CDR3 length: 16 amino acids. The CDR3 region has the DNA TGTGCCAGCAGAGCTGGACAGAGCTCCTATAATTCACCCCTCCACTTT. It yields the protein CASRAGQSSYNSPLHF.

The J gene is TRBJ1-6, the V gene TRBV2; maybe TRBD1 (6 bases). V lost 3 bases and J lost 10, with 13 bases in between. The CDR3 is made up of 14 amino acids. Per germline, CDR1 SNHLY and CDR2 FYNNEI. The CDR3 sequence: CASSDGGRRSPLHF. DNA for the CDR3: TGTGCCAGCAGTGACGGGGGGCGCCGGTCACCCCTCCACTTT. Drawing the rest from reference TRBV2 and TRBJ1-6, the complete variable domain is EPEVTQTPSHQVTQMGQEVILRCVPISNHLYFYWYRQILGQKVEFLVSFYNNEISEKSEIFDDQFSVERPDGSNFTLKIRSTKLEDSAMYFCASSDGGRRSPLHFGNGTRLTVT.

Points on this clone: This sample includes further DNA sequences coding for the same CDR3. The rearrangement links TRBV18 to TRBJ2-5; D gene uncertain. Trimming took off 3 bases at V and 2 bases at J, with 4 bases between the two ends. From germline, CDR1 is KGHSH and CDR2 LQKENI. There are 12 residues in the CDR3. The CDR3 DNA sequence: TGTGCCAGCTCACCCAGACAAGAGACCCAGTACTTC. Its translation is CASSPRQETQYF.

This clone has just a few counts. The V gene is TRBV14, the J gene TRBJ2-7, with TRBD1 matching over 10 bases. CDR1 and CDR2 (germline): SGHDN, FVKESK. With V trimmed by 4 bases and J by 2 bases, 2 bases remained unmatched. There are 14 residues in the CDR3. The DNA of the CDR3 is TGTGCCAGCAGCCGGGACAGGGGCACCTACGAGCAGTACTTC. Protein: CASSRDRGTYEQYF.

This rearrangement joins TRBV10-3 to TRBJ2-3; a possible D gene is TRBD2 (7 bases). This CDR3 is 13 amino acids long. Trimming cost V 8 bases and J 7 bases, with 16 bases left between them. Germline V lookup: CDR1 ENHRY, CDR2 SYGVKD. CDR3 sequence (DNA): TGTGCCATCCAGAGAGGGGGGGTTAATACGCAGTATTTT. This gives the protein CAIQRGGVNTQYF.

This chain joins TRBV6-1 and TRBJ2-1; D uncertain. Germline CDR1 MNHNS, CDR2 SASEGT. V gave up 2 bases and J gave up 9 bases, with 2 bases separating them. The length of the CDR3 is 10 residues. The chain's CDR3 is CASSEREQFF. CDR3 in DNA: TGTGCCAGCAGTGAACGTGAGCAGTTCTTC.

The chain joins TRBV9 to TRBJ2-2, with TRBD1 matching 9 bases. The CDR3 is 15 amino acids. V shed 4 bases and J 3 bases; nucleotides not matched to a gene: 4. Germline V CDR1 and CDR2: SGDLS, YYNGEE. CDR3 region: CASSPGQGYTGELFF. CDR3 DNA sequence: TGTGCCAGCAGCCCGGGACAGGGATACACCGGGGAGCTGTTTTTT.

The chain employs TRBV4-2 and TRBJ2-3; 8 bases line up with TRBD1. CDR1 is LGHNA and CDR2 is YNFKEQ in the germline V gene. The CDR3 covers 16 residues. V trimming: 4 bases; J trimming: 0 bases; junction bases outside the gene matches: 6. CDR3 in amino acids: CASSLTRTGSTDTQYF. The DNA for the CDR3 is TGTGCCAGCAGCCTAACTCGGACAGGGAGCACAGATACGCAGTATTTT.

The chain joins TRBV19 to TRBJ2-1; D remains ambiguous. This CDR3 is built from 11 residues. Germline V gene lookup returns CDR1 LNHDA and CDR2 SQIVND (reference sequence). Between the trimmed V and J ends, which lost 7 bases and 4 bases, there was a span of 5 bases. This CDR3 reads CASTSYNEQFF. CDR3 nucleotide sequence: TGTGCCAGTACCTCTTACAATGAGCAGTTCTTC. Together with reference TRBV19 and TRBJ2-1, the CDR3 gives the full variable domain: DGGITQSPKYLFRKEGQNVTLSCEQNLNHDAMYWYRQDPGQGLRLIYYSQIVNDFQKGDIAEGYSVSREKKESFPLTVTSAQKNPTAFYLCASTSYNEQFFGPGTRLTVL.

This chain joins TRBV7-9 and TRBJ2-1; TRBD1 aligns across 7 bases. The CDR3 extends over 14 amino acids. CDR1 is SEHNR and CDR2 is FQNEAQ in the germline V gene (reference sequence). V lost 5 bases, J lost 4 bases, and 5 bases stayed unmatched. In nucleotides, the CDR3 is TGTGCCAGCAGCGGAAGGGGGCAGTACAATGAGCAGTTCTTC. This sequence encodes CASSGRGQYNEQFF.

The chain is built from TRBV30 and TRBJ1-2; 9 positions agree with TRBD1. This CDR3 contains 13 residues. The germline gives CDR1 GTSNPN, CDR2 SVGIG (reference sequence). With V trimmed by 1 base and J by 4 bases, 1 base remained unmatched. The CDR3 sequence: CAWSGDRVYGYTF. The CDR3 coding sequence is TGTGCCTGGAGTGGGGACAGGGTCTATGGCTACACCTTC. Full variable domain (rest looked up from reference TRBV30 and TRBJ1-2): SQTIHQWPATLVQPVGSPLSLECTVEGTSNPNLYWYRQAAGRGLQLLFYSVGIGQISSEVPQNLSASRPQDRQFILSSKKLLLSDSGFYLCAWSGDRVYGYTFGSGTRLTVV.

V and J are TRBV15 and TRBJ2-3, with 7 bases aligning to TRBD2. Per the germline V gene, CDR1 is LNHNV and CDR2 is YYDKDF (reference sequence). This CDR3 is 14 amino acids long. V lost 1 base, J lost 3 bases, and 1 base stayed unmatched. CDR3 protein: CATSRGGGTDTQYF. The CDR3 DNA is TGTGCCACCAGCAGAGGCGGGGGTACAGATACGCAGTATTTT.

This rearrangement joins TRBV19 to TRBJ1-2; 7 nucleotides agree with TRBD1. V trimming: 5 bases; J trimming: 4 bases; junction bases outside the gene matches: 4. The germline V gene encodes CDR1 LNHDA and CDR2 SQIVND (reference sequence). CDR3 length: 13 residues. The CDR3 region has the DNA TGTGCCAGTAGTTCTTGGGACAGCTATGGCTACACCTTC. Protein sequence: CASSSWDSYGYTF.

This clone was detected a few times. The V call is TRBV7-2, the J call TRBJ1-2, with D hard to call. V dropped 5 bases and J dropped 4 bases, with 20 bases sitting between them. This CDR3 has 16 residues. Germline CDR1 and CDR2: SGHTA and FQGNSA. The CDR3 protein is CASSPRSGQVSYGYTF. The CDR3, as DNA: TGTGCCAGCAGCCCCAGAAGCGGGCAAGTAAGCTATGGCTACACCTTC.

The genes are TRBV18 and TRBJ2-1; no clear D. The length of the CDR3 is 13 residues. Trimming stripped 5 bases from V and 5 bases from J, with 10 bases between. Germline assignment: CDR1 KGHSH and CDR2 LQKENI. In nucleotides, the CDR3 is TGTGCCAGCTCATCGAACACCGACAATGAGCAGTTCTTC. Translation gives CASSSNTDNEQFF.

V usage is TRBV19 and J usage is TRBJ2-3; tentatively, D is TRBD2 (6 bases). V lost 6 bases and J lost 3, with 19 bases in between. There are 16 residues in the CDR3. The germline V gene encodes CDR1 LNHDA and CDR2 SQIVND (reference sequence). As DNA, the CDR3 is TGTGCCAGTAGCGACGGGGGTGGGCTGGAGACAGATACGCAGTATTTT. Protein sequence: CASSDGGGLETDTQYF.

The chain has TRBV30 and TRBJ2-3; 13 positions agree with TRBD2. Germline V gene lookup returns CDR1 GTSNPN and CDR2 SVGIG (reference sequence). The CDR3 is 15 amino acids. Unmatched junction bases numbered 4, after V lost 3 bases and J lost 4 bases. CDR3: CAWSRGLAGADTQYF. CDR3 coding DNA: TGTGCCTGGAGCCGCGGACTAGCGGGGGCAGATACGCAGTATTTT.

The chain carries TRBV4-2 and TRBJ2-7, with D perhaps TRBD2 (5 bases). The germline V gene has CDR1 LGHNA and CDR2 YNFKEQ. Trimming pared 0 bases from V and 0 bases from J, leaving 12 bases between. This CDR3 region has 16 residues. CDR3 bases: TGTGCCAGCAGCCAAGAAACTAGTAGGAGCTCCTACGAGCAGTACTTC. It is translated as CASSQETSRSSYEQYF.

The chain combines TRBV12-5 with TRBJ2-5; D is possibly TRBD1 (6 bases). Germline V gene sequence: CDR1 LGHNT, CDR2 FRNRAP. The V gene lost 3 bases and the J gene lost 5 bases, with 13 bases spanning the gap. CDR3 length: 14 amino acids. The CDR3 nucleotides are TGTGCTAGTGGTTTCCCAGGGGTTTGGGAGACCCAGTACTTC. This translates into CASGFPGVWETQYF. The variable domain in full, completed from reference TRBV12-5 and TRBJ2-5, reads DARVTQTPRHKVTEMGQEVTMRCQPILGHNTVFWYRQTMMQGLELLAYFRNRAPLDDSGMPKDRFSAEMPDATLATLKIQPSEPRDSAVYFCASGFPGVWETQYFGPGTRLLVL.

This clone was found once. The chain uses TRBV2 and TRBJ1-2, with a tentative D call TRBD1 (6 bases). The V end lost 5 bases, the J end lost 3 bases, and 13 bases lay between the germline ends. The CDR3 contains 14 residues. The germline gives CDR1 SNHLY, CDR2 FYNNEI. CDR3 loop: CASSRRGPYYGYTF. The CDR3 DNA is TGTGCCAGCAGTCGCAGGGGTCCTTACTATGGCTACACCTTC.

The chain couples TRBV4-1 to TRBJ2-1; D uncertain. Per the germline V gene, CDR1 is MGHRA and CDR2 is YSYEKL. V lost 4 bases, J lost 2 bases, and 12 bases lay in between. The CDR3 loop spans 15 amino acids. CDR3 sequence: CASSLQRPAYNEQFF. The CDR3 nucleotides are TGCGCCAGCAGCCTCCAACGTCCGGCCTACAATGAGCAGTTCTTC.

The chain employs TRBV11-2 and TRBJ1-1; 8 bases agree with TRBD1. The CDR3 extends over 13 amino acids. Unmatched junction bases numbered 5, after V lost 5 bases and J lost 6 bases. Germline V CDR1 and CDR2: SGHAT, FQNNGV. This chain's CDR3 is CASSLDRDAEAFF. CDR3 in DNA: TGTGCCAGCAGCCTGGACAGGGACGCTGAAGCTTTCTTT.

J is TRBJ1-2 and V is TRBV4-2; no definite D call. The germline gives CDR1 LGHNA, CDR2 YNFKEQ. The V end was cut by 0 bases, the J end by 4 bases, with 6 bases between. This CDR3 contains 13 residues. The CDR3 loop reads CASSQDMAYGYTF. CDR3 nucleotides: TGTGCCAGCAGCCAAGATATGGCCTATGGCTACACCTTC.

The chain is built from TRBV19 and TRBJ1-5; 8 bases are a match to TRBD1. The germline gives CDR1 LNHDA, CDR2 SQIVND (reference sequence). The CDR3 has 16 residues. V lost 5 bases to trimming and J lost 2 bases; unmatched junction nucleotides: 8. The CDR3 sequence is CASSADRGRGNQPQHF. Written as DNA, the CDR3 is TGTGCCAGTAGTGCCGACAGGGGACGAGGCAATCAGCCCCAGCATTTT.

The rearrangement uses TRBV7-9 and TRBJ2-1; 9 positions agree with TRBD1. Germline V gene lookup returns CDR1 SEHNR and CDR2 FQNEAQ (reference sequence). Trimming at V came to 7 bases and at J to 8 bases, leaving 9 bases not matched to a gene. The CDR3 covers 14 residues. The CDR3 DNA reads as TGTGCCAGCACGCATGGGACAGGGACTGATGAGCAGTTCTTC. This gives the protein CASTHGTGTDEQFF.

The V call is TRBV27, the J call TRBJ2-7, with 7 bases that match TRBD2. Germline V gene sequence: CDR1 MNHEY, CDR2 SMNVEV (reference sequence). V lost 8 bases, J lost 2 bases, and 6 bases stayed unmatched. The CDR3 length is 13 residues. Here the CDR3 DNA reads TGTGCCAGCGCCTGGGGGGGTACCTACGAGCAGTACTTC. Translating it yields CASAWGGTYEQYF.

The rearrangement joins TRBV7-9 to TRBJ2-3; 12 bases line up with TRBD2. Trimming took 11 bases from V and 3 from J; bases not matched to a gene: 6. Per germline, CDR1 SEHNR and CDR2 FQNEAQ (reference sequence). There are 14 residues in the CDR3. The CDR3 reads CAFLLAGGTDTQYF. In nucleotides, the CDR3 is TGTGCCTTCCTACTAGCGGGGGGTACAGATACGCAGTATTTT. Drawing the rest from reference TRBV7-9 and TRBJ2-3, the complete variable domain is DTGVSQNPRHKITKRGQNVTFRCDPISEHNRLYWYRQTLGQGPEFLTYFQNEAQLEKSRLLSDRFSAERPKGSFSTLEIQRTEQGDSAMYLCAFLLAGGTDTQYFGPGTRLTVL.

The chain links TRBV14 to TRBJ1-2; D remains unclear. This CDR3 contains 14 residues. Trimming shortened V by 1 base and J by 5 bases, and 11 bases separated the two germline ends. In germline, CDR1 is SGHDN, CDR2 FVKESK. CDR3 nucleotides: TGTGCCAGCAGCCAAGCCGGAGGTCAATATGGCTACACCTTC. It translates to CASSQAGGQYGYTF. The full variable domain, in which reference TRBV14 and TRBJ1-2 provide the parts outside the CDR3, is EAGVTQFPSHSVIEKGQTVTLRCDPISGHDNLYWYRRVMGKEIKFLLHFVKESKQDESGMPNNRFLAERTGGTYSTLKVQPAELEDSGVYFCASSQAGGQYGYTFGSGTRLTVV.

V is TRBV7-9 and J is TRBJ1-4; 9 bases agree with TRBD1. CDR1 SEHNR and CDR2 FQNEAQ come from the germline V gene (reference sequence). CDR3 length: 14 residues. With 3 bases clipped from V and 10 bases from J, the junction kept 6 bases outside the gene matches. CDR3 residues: CASSFDRGFGKLFF. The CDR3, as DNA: TGTGCCAGCAGCTTTGACAGGGGGTTTGGAAAACTGTTTTTT.

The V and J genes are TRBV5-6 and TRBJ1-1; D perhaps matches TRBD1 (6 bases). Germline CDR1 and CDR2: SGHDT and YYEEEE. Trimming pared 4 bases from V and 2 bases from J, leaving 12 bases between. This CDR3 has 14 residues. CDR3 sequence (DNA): TGTGCCAGCAGCCCATACAGGGATAACACTGAAGCTTTCTTT. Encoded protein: CASSPYRDNTEAFF.

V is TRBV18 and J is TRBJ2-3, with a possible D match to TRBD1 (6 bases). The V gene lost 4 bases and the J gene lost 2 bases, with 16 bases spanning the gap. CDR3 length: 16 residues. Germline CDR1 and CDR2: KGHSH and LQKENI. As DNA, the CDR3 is TGTGCCAGCTCACAAATTCCGGGACATAACACAGATACGCAGTATTTT. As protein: CASSQIPGHNTDTQYF.

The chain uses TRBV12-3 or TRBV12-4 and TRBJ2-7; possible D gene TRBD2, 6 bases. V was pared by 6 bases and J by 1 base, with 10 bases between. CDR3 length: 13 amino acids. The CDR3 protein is CASRTSSSYEQYF. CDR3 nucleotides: TGTGCCAGCAGGACTAGTTCGTCCTACGAGCAGTACTTC.